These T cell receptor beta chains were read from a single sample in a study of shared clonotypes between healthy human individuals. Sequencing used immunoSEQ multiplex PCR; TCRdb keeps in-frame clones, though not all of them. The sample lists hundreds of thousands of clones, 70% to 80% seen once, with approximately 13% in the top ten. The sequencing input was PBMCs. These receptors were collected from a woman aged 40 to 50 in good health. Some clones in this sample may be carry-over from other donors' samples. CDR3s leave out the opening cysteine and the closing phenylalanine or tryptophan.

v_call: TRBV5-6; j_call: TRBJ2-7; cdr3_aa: ASSLGSLAGAEQY
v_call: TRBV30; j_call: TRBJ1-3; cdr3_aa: AWSVSSGNTIY
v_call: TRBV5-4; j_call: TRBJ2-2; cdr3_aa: ASSPAPSGSAGELF
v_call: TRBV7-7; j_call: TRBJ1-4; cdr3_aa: ASSPTGVTNEKLF
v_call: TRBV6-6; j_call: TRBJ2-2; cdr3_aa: ASRPGTGNTGELF
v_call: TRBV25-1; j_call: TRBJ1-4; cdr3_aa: ASSDPRGGEKLF
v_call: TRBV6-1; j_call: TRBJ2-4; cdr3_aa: ASSDRLQNIQY
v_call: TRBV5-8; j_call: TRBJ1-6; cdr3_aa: ASNLQGAGNSPLH
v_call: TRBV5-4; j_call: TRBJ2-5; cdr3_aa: ASSPRGQETQY
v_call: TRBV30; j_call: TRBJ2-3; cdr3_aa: AWSGGSLTDTQY
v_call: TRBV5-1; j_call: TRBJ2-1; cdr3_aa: ANPDSSYNEQF
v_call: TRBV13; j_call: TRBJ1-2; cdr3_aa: ASRTGGRGYGYT
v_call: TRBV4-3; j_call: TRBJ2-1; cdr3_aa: ASSLRLAPLAQF
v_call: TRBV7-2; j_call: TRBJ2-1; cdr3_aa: ASSLEGGGREQF
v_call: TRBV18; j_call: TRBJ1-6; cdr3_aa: ASSLGTDSYNSPLH
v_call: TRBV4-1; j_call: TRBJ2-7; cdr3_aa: ASSQASFSSYEQY
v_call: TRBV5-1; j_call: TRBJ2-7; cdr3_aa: ASSLNTGGEQY
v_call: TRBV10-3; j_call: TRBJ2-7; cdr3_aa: AISESAGGTYEQY
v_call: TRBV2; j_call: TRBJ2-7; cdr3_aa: ASSDGLADYEQY
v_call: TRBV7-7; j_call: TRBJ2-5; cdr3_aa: ASSSSFSQETQY
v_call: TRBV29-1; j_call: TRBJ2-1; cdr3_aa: SVARGPNEQF
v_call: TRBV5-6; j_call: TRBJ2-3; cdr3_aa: ASSPISGRAVDTQY
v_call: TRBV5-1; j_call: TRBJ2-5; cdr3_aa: ASSPRTRGGETQY
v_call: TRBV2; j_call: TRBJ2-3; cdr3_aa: ASSQGRGTDTQY
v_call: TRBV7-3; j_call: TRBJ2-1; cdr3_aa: ASSLSRTSGLSSYNEQF
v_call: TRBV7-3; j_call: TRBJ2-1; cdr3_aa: ASPPGLHEQF
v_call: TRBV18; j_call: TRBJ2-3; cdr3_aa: ASSPRQGFTDTQY
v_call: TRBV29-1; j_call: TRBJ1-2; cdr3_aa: SVDLGHSNYGYT
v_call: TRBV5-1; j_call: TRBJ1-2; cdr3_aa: ATRRGLDYGYT
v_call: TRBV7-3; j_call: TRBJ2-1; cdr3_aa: ASSPAGTSGILGDYNEQF